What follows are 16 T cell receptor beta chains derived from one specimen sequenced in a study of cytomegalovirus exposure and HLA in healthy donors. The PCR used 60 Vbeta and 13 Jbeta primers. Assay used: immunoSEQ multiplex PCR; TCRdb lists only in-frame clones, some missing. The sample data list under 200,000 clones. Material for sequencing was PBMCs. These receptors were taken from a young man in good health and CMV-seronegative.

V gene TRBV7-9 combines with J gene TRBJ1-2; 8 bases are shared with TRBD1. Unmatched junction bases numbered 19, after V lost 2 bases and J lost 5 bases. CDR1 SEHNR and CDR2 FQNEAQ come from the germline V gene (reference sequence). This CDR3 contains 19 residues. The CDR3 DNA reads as TGTGCCAGCAGCTTACTCCCCTTAGGTTGGGGACAGGCCAAGTATGGCTACACCTTC. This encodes CASSLLPLGWGQAKYGYTF.

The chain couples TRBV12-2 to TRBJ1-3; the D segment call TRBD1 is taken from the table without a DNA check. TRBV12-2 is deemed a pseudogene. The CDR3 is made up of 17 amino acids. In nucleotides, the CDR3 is TGTGCAAGTCGCTCCGACAGAGTACAGTACCCTGGAAACACCATATATTTT. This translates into CASRSDRVQYPGNTIYF.

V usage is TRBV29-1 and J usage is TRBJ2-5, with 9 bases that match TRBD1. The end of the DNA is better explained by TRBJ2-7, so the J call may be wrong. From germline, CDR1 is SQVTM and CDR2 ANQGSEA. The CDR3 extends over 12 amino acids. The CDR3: CSAGTGYYEQYF. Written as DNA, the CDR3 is TGCAGCGCCGGGACAGGGTACTACGAGCAGTACTTC.

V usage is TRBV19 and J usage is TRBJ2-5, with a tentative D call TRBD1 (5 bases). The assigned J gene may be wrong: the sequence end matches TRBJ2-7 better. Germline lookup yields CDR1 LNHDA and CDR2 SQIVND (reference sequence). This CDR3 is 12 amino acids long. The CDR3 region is CASSIQGYEQYF. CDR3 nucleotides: TGTGCCAGTAGTATACAGGGTTACGAGCAGTACTTC.

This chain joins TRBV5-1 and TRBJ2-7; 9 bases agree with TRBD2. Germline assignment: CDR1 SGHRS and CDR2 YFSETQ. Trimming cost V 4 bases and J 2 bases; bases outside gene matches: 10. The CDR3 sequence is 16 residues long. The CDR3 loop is CASSPRWGGRAYEQYF. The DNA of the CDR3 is TGCGCCAGCAGCCCCCGTTGGGGCGGGAGGGCCTACGAGCAGTACTTC.

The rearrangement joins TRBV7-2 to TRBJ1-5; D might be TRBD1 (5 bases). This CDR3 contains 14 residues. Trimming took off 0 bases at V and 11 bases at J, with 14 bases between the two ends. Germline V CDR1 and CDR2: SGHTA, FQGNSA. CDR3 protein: CASSLAGGEEAQHF. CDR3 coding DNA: TGTGCCAGCAGCTTAGCGGGGGGGGAGGAGGCCCAGCATTTT.

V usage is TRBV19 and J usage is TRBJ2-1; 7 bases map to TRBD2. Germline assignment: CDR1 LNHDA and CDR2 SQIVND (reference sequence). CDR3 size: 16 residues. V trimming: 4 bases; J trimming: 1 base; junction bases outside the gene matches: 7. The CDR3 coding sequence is TGTGCCAGTAGTAGGGGGGAGGGGCGTTCCTACAATGAGCAGTTCTTC. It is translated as CASSRGEGRSYNEQFF.

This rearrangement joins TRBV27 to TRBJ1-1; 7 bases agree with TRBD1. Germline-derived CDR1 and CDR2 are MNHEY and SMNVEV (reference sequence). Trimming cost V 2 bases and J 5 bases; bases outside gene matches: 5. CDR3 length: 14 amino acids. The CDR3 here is CASSLMSQGTEAFF. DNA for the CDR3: TGTGCCAGCAGTTTAATGTCACAGGGGACTGAAGCTTTCTTT.

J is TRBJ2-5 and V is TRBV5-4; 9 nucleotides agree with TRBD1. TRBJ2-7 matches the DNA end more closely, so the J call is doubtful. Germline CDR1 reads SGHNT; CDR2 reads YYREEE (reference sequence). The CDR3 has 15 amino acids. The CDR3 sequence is CASSLAGDRAYEQYF. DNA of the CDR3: TGTGCCAGCAGCTTGGCAGGGGACAGGGCCTACGAGCAGTACTTC.

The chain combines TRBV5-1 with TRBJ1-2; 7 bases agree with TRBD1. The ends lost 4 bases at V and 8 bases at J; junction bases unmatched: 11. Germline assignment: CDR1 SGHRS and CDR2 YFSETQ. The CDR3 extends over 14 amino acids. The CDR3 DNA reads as TGCGCCAGCAGCCCTCAAGACAGGGTCAGCGGCTACACCTTC. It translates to CASSPQDRVSGYTF.

The CDR3 region is CASSLLPAGTEAFF. In DNA, the CDR3 is TGTGCCAGCAGCTTACTACCTGCGGGGACTGAAGCTTTCTTT. The genes are TRBV7-9 and TRBJ1-1; D is ambiguous. The CDR3 extends over 14 amino acids. Trimming stripped 2 bases from V and 5 bases from J, with 12 bases between. Germline V CDR1 and CDR2: SEHNR, FQNEAQ (reference sequence).

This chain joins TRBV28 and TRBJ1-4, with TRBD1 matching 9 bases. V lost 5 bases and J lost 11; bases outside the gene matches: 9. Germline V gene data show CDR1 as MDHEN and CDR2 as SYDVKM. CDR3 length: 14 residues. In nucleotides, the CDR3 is TGTGCCAGCAGTCCCGGGACAGGGATGGAGAAACTGTTTTTT. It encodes CASSPGTGMEKLFF. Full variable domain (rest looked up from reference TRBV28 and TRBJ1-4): DVKVTQSSRYLVKRTGEKVFLECVQDMDHENMFWYRQDPGLGLRLIYFSYDVKMKEKGDIPEGYSVSREKKERFSLILESASTNQTSMYLCASSPGTGMEKLFFGSGTQLSVL.

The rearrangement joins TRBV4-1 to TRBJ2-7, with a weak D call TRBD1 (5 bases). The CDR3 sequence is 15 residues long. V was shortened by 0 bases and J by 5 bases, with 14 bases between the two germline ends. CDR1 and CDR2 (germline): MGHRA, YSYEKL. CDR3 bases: TGCGCCAGCAGCCAAGAGGGCCAGGGTTGGCACGAGCAGTACTTC. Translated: CASSQEGQGWHEQYF.

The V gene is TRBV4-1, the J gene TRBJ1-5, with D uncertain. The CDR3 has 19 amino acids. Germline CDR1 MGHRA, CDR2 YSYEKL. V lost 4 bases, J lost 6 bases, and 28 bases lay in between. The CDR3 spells CASSLRPGKEALSGQPQHF. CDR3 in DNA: TGCGCCAGCAGCCTTCGTCCCGGGAAAGAGGCTCTCTCAGGTCAGCCCCAGCATTTT.

This chain's CDR3 is CASSGTGGFEQYF. Written as DNA, the CDR3 is TGTGCCAGCTCCGGGACAGGGGGATTCGAGCAGTACTTC. This sequence joins TRBV5-4 and TRBJ2-7; 11 bases are a match to TRBD1. Unmatched junction bases numbered 6, after V lost 7 bases and J lost 6 bases. Germline CDR1 SGHNT, CDR2 YYREEE (reference sequence). The CDR3 has 13 amino acids.

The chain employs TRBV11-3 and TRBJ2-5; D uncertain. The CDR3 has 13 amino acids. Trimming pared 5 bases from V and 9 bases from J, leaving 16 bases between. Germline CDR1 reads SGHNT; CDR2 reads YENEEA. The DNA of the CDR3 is TGTGCCAGCAGCGCAGAAGGAGCGTCGGCCCAGTACTTC. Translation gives CASSAEGASAQYF. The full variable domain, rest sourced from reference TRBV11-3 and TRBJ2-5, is EAGVVQSPRYKIIEKKQPVAFWCNPISGHNTLYWYLQNLGQGPELLIRYENEEAVDDSQLPKDRFSAERLKGVDSTLKIQPAELGDSAVYLCASSAEGASAQYFGPGTRLLVL.